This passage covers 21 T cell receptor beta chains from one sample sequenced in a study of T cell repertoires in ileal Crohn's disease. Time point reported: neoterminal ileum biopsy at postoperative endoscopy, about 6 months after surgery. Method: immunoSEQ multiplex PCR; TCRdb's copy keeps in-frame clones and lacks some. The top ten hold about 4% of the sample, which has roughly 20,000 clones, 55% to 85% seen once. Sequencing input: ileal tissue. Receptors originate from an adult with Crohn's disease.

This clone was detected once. The CDR3 is CASSPGQDYGYTF. The CDR3 DNA reads TGTGCCAGCAGCCCCGGCCAGGATTATGGCTACACCTTC. The chain has TRBV5-6 and TRBJ1-2; D uncertain. Trimming left V 4 bases short and J 5 bases short, with 12 bases between. CDR3 length: 13 residues. Germline V gene data show CDR1 as SGHDT and CDR2 as YYEEEE.

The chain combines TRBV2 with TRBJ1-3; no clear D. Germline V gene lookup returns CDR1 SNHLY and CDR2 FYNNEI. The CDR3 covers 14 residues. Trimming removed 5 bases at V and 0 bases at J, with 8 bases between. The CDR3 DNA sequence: TGTGCCAGCAGTTTACAGCTCTCTGGAAACACCATATATTTT. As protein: CASSLQLSGNTIYF.

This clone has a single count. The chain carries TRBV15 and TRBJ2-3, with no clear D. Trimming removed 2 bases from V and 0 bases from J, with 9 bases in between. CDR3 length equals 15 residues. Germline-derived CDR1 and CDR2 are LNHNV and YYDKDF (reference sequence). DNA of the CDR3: TGTGCCACCAGCAGACGATTCCAGAGCACAGATACGCAGTATTTT. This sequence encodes CATSRRFQSTDTQYF.

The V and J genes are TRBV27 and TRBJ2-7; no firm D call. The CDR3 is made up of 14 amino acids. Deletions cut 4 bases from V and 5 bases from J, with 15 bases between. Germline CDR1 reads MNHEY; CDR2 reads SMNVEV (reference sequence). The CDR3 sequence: CASSWAFKHNEQYF. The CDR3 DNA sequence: TGTGCCAGCAGTTGGGCCTTCAAACACAACGAGCAGTACTTC.

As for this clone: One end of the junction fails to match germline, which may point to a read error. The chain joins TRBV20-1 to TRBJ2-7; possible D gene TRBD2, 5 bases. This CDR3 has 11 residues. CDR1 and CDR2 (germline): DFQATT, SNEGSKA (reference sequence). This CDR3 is CSASVYGLPLF. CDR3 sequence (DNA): TGCAGTGCTAGTGTTTATGGACTTCCCCTCTTC.

The CDR3 here is CASSFLRGLNQPQHF. The CDR3 DNA sequence: TGTGCCAGCAGTTTCCTAAGGGGCCTCAATCAGCCCCAGCATTTT. The chain employs TRBV28 and TRBJ1-5; TRBD1 is a possible D gene (5 bases). The germline V gene encodes CDR1 MDHEN and CDR2 SYDVKM. The CDR3 runs to 15 residues. V lost 3 bases, J lost 3 bases, and 12 bases lay in between.

CDR3 amino acids: CASSLAVGQGGGYGYTF. The CDR3 bases are TGTGCCAGCAGCTTAGCTGTGGGACAGGGGGGGGGCTATGGCTACACCTTC. V and J are TRBV7-2 and TRBJ1-2, with TRBD1 matching over 11 bases. This CDR3 has 17 amino acids. V shed 0 bases, J shed 4 bases, and the junction held 7 bases outside the gene matches. CDR1 SGHTA and CDR2 FQGNSA come from the germline V gene.

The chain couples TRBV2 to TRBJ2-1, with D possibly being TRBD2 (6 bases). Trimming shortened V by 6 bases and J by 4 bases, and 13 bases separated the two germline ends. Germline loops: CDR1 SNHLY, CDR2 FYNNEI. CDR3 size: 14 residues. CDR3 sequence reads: CASRAGTGYNEQFF. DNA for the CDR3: TGTGCCAGCAGGGCCGGGACTGGGTACAATGAGCAGTTCTTC.

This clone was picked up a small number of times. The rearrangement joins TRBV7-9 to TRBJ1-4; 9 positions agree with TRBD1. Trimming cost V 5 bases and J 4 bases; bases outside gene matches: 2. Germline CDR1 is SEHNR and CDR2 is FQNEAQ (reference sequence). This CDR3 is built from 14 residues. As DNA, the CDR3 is TGTGCCAGCAGCCTGGGACAGGGTAATGAAAAACTGTTTTTT. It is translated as CASSLGQGNEKLFF. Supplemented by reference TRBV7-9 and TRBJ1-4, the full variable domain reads DTGVSQNPRHKITKRGQNVTFRCDPISEHNRLYWYRQTLGQGPEFLTYFQNEAQLEKSRLLSDRFSAERPKGSFSTLEIQRTEQGDSAMYLCASSLGQGNEKLFFGSGTQLSVL.

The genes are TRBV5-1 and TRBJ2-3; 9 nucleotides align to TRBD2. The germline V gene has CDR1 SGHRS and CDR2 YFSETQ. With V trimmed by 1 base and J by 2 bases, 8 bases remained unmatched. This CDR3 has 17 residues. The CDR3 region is CASSLSGTSLVTDTQYF. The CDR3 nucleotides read TGCGCCAGCAGCTTGTCCGGGACTAGCTTGGTCACAGATACGCAGTATTTT.

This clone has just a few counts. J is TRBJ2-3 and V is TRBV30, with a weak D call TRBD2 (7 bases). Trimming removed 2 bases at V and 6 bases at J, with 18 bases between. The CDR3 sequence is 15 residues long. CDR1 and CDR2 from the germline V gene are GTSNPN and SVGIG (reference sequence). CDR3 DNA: TGTGCCTGGAGTACTGGGGGGGGCTGGGTGGATACGCAGTATTTT. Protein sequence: CAWSTGGGWVDTQYF. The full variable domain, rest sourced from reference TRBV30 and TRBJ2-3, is SQTIHQWPATLVQPVGSPLSLECTVEGTSNPNLYWYRQAAGRGLQLLFYSVGIGQISSEVPQNLSASRPQDRQFILSSKKLLLSDSGFYLCAWSTGGGWVDTQYFGPGTRLTVL.

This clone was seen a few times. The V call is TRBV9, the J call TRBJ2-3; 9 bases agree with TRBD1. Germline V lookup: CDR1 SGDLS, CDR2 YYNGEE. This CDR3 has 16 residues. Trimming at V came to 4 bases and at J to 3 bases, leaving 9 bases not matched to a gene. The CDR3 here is CASSPRGGQGTDTQYF. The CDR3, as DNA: TGTGCCAGCAGCCCAAGGGGCGGACAGGGGACAGATACGCAGTATTTT.

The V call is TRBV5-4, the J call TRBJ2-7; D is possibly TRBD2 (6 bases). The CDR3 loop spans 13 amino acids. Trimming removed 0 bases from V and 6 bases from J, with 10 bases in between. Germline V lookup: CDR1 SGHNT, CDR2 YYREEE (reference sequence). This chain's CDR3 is CASSLELASEQYF. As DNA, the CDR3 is TGTGCCAGCAGCTTGGAGCTAGCGAGCGAGCAGTACTTC.

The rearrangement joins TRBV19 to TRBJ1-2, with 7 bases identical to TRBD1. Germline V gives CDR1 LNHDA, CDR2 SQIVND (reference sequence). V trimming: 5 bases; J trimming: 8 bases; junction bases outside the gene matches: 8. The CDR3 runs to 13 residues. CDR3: CASSHTGVGGYTF. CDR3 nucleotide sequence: TGTGCCAGTAGTCATACAGGGGTCGGCGGCTACACCTTC.

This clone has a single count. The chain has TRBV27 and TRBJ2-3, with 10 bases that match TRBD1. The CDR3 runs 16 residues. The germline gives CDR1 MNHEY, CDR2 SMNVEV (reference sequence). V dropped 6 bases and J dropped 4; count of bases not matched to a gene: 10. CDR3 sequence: CASSLNDRGQADTQYF. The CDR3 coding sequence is TGTGCCAGCAGCCTAAACGACAGGGGGCAGGCAGATACGCAGTATTTT.

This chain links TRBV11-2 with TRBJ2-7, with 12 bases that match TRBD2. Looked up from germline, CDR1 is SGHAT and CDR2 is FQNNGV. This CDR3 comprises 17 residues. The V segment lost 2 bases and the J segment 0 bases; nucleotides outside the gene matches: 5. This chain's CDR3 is CASSLRTSGVRSYEQYF. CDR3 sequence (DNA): TGTGCCAGCAGCTTAAGGACTAGCGGGGTCCGCTCCTACGAGCAGTACTTC.

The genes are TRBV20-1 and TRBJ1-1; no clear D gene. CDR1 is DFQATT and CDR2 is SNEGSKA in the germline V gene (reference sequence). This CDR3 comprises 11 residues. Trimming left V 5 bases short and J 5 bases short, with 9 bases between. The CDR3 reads CSAPVRTEAFF. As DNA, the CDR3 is TGCAGTGCTCCCGTCCGGACTGAAGCTTTCTTT.

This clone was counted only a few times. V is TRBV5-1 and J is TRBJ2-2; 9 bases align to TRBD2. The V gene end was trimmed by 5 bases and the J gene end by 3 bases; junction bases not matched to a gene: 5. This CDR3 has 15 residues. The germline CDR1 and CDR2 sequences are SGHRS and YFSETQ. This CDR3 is CASSWREGYTGELFF. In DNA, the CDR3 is TGCGCCAGCAGTTGGCGGGAGGGATACACCGGGGAGCTGTTTTTT.

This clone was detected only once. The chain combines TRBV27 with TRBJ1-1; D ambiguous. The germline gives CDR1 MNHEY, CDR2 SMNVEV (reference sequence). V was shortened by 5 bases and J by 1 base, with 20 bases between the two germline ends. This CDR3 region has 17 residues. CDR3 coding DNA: TGTGCCAGCAGTGTCTCAATAGTCGGTCGCGGGAACACTGAAGCTTTCTTT. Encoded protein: CASSVSIVGRGNTEAFF.

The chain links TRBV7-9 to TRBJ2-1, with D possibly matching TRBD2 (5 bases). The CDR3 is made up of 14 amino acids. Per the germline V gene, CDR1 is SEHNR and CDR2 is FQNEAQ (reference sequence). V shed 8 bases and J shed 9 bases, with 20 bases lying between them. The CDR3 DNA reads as TGTGCCAGCGGCCTAGCCAGAATGAGCGTTGAGCAGTTCTTC. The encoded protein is CASGLARMSVEQFF.

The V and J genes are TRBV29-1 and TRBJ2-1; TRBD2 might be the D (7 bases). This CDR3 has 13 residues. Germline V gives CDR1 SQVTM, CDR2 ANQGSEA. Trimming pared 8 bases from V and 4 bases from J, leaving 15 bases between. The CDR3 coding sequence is TGCAGCCTGAGGGGGGGGCGGTACAATGAGCAGTTCTTC. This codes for CSLRGGRYNEQFF.